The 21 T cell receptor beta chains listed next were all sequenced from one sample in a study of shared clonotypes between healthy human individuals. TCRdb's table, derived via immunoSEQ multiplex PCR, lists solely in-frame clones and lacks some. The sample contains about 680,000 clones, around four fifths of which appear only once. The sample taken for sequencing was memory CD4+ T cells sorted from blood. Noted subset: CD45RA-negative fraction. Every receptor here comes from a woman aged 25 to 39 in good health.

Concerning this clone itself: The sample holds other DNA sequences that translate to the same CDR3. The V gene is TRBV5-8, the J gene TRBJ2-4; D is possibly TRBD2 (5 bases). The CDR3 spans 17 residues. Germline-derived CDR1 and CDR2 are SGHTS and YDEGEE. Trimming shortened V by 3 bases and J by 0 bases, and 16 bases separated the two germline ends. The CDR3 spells CASSSPRLALAKNIQYF. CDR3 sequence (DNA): TGTGCCAGCAGCTCGCCCCGTCTAGCCTTAGCCAAAAACATTCAGTACTTC. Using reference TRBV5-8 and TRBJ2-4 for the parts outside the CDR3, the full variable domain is EAGVTQSPTHLIKTRGQQATLRCSPISGHTSVYWYQQALGLGLQFLLWYDEGEERNRGNFPPRFSGRQFPNYSSELNVNALELEDSALYLCASSSPRLALAKNIQYFGAGTRLSVL.

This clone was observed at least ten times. In nucleotides, the CDR3 is TGTGCCAGCAGCCCACTAGCGGGAGTGCAAAATACGCAGTATTTT. It is translated as CASSPLAGVQNTQYF. The chain recombines TRBV7-7 with TRBJ2-3, with TRBD2 identical over 11 bases. J gave up 7 bases and V 5 bases, and 8 bases lay outside the gene matches. CDR3 length: 15 amino acids. Per the germline V gene, CDR1 is SSHAT and CDR2 is FNYEAQ (reference sequence).

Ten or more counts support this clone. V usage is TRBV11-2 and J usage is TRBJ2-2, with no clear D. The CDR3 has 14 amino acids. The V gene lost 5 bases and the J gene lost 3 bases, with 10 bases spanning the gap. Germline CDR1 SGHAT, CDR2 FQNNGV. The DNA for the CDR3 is TGTGCCAGCAGCCGGTGGAGCTACACCGGGGAGCTGTTTTTT. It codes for CASSRWSYTGELFF.

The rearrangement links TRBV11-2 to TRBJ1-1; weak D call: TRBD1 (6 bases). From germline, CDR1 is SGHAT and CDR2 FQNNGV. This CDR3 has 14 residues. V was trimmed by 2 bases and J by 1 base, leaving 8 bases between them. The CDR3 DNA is TGTGCCAGCAGCTTAACACAGGGGAACACTGAAGCTTTCTTT. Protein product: CASSLTQGNTEAFF.

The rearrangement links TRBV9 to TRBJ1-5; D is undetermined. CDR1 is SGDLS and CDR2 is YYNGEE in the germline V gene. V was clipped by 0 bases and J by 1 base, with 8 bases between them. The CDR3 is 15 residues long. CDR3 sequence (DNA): TGTGCCAGCAGCGTAGGAGGTTTAAGCAATCAGCCCCAGCATTTT. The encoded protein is CASSVGGLSNQPQHF.

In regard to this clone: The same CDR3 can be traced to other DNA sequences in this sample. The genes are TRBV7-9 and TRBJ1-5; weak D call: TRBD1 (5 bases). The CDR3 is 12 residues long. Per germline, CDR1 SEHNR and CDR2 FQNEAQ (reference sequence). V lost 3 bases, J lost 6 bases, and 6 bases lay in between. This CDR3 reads CASSLGGQPQHF. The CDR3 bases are TGTGCCAGCAGCTTGGGGGGTCAGCCCCAGCATTTT.

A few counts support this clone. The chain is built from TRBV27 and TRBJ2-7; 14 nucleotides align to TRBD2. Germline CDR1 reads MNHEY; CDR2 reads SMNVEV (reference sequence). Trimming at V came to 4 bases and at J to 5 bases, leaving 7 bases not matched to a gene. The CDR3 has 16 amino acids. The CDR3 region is CASSSKGLAGVHEQYF. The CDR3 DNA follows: TGTGCCAGCAGTTCAAAGGGACTAGCGGGAGTCCACGAGCAGTACTTC.

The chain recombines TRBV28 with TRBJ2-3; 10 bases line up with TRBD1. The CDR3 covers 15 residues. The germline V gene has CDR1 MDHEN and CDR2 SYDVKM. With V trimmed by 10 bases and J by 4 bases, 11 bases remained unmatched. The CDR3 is CATLTRDRGADTQYF. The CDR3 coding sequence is TGTGCCACCCTTACCCGGGACAGGGGTGCAGATACGCAGTATTTT.

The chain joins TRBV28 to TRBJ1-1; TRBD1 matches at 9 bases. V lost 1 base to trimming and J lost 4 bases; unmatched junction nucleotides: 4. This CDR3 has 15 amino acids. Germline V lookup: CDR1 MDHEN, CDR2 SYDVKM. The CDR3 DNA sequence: TGTGCCAGCAGTTTATCGGGACAGGGACGCACTGAAGCTTTCTTT. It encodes CASSLSGQGRTEAFF.

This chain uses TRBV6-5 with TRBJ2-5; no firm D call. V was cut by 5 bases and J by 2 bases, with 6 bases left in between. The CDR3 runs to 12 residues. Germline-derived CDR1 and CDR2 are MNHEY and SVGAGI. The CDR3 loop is CASSQNQETQYF. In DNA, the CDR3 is TGTGCCAGCAGTCAAAATCAAGAGACCCAGTACTTC.

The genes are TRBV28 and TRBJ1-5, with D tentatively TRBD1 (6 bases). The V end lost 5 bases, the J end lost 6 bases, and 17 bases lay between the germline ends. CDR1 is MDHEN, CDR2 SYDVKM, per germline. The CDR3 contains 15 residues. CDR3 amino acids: CASSTRRQGRQPQHF. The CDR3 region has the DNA TGTGCCAGCAGTACTCGAAGGCAGGGGCGTCAGCCCCAGCATTTT.

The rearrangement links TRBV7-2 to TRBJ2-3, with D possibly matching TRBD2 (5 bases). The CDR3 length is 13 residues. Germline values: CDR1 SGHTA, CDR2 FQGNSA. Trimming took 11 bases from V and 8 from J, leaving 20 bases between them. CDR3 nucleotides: TGTGCCTGCGGAGCGGTTCGTTCGGGTACGCAGTATTTT. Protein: CACGAVRSGTQYF.

The CDR3 nucleotides are TGTGCCAGCAGCCAAGTGTATAGGCAGGGGGTCACAGATACGCAGTATTTT. Translating gives CASSQVYRQGVTDTQYF. The chain has TRBV4-2 and TRBJ2-3; 7 nucleotides match TRBD1. The germline CDR1 and CDR2 sequences are LGHNA and YNFKEQ. This CDR3 comprises 17 residues. J lost 2 bases, V lost 1 base, and 9 bases had no gene match.

CDR3 sequence reads: CASRNGLAGIEQYF. The CDR3 DNA sequence: TGTGCCAGCAGAAACGGACTAGCGGGGATCGAGCAGTACTTC. This chain uses TRBV6-5 with TRBJ2-7, with 12 bases fitting TRBD2. The CDR3 has 14 residues. Trimming at V came to 6 bases and at J to 6 bases, leaving 6 bases not matched to a gene. CDR1 is MNHEY, CDR2 SVGAGI, per germline.

Here the CDR3 reads CASSPGTESTQYF. CDR3 DNA: TGTGCCAGTAGTCCCGGGACAGAGAGTACCCAGTACTTC. The chain couples TRBV19 to TRBJ2-5, with 7 bases that match TRBD1. From germline, CDR1 is LNHDA and CDR2 SQIVND (reference sequence). J gave up 8 bases and V 5 bases, and 8 bases lay outside the gene matches. The CDR3 is 13 amino acids.

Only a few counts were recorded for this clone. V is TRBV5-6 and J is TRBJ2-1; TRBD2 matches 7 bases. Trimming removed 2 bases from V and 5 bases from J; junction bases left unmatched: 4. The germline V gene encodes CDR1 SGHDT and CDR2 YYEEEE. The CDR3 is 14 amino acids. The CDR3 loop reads CASSFGGGDNEQFF. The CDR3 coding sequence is TGTGCCAGCAGCTTTGGGGGAGGGGACAATGAGCAGTTCTTC.

CDR3 sequence (DNA): TGTGCCAGCAGTTTGGGGACTAGCGGGAGACCCGAGCAGTACTTC. It translates to CASSLGTSGRPEQYF. V and J are TRBV28 and TRBJ2-7; the match to TRBD2 covers 14 bases. Germline V gene lookup returns CDR1 MDHEN and CDR2 SYDVKM. J gave up 6 bases and V 3 bases, and 4 bases lay outside the gene matches. The CDR3 loop spans 15 amino acids.

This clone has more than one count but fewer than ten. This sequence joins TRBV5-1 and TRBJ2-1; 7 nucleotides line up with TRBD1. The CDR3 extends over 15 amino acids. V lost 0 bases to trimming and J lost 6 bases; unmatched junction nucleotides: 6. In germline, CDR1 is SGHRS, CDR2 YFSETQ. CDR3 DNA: TGCGCCAGCAGCTTGGCCGACAGGGACCTCAATGAGCAGTTCTTC. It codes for CASSLADRDLNEQFF.

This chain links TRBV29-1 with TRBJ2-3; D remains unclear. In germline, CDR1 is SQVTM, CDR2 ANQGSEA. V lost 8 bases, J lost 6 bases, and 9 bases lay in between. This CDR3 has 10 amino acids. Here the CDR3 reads CSTDWDTQYF. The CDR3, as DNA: TGCAGCACTGACTGGGATACGCAGTATTTT.

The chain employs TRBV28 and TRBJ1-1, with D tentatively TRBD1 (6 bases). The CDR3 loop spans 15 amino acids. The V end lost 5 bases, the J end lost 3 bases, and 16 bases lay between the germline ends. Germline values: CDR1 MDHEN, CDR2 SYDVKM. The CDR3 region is CASSTEGVRDTEAFF. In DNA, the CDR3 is TGTGCCAGCAGTACAGAGGGGGTTCGGGACACTGAAGCTTTCTTT.

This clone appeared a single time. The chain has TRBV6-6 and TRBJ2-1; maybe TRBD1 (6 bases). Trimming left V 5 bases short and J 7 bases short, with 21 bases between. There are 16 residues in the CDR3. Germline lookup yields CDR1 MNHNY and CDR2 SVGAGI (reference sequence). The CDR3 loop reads CASSPPRDLGGNEQFF. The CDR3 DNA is TGTGCCAGCAGTCCCCCCCGGGATCTAGGGGGAAATGAGCAGTTCTTC.